The entry that follows covers one TCR beta chain sequence. Its antigen is currently unknown. This entry is derived from a study of OX40 agonist ivuxolimab in advanced cancers. About the study: Allowance was made for prior anti-PD-1, anti-PD-L1 or anti-CTLA-4 therapy, and roughly 40% had some. Findings of the study overall: Among the lowest peripheral clonal expansion occurred in 0.1-3.0 mg/kg partial responders. Clonal expansion from baseline to week 6 occurred in both CD4+ and CD8+ T cells.

Germline V gene data show CDR1 as DFQATT and CDR2 as SNEGSKA (reference sequence). Trimming pared 7 bases from V and 2 bases from J, leaving 8 bases between. The length of the CDR3 is 11 residues. Autoimmune disease history or systemic immunosuppression meant exclusion. Here immunoSEQ multiplex PCR was the method, and the copy in TCRdb shows in-frame clones only, minus some. The sample lists about 50,000 clones; 87% were seen once. The input for sequencing was CD4+ or CD8+ T cells sorted from blood, taken in a trial of the OX40 agonist ivuxolimab. V and J are TRBV20-1 and TRBJ1-2, with D maybe TRBD1 (5 bases). The TCR originated in an adult with an advanced solid tumor such as melanoma, head and neck, liver or kidney cancer. CDR3 coding DNA: TGCAGTGTGGGGGTGAACTATGGCTACACCTTC. This translates into CSVGVNYGYTF.